The clone carrying this TCR beta chain was seen just once. These data belong to a study of blood T cell repertoires in COVID-19. Study context: COVID-19 samples from acute and convalescent phases originated in the United States, Italy and Spain.

Repertoires were generated with immunoSEQ multiplex PCR, while TCRdb's copy carries only in-frame clones and drops some. Here the sample spans roughly 250,000 clones, about 80% being singletons. Germline V gene data show CDR1 as SGHDN and CDR2 as FVKESK. The V gene end was trimmed by 3 bases and the J gene end by 6 bases; junction bases not matched to a gene: 5. The CDR3 consists of 15 residues. Material for sequencing was peripheral blood. The source of this sequence is a woman older than 75 with acute or convalescent COVID-19. The rearrangement joins TRBV14 to TRBJ2-1, with TRBD1 matching 10 bases. The CDR3 nucleotides read TGTGCCAGCAGCCAGGGACAGGGGCGGGTCAATGAGCAGTTCTTC. Its translation: CASSQGQGRVNEQFF.